A selection of T cell receptor beta chains follows, all from one sample in a study of human T cells and chemical hapten exposure. One entry per CDR3 protein results from TCRdb running MiXCR on the RACE reads. The sample records 35,000 to 45,000 distinct CDR3 sequences, roughly a tenth being singletons. Sequences were derived from whole blood, sampled in connection with sensitization to the hapten diphenylcyclopropenone (DPC). The receptors shown here come from a woman younger than 45 with alopecia areata. Some clones in this sample may be carry-over from other donors' samples. Both conserved end residues are trimmed from each CDR3. Not every row has a clone size; where given, it reads once, few, many or a size class.

cdr3_aa	clone_size	v_call	j_call
SLRTGQETQY	many	TRBV29-1	TRBJ2-5
ASSRWDSQESQY	-	TRBV28	TRBJ2-5
ASSSPGPTEQY	few	TRBV28	TRBJ2-7
ASSPREDQETQY	once	TRBV6-5	TRBJ2-5
ASTEDWSETQY	-	TRBV5-1	TRBJ2-5
AIRKTSGGRSDTQY	few	TRBV10-3	TRBJ2-3
ASSFSRAAYEQY	-	TRBV28	TRBJ2-7
ASSRAGELF	-	TRBV18	TRBJ2-2
ASSLGQAQTYEQY	many	TRBV5-1	TRBJ2-7
ASSLKQGGYT	many	TRBV28	TRBJ1-2
ASSQDLDEKLF	few	TRBV3-1	TRBJ1-4
ASRTTTPNTEAF	few	TRBV6-2/TRBV6-3	TRBJ1-1
ASSLGATNEKLF	once	TRBV11-1	TRBJ1-4
ASSRSGIGTEAF	many	TRBV28	TRBJ1-1
ASSLPGSNQPQH	many	TRBV7-3	TRBJ1-5
SVVRGGTEAF	many	TRBV29-1	TRBJ1-1
ASSLEYPGTDTQY	many	TRBV5-1	TRBJ2-3
ASSQVIGRANIQY	many	TRBV4-3	TRBJ2-4
ASSSASYEQY	-	TRBV7-9	TRBJ2-7
ASAGTSGGETQY	few	TRBV19	TRBJ2-5
ASFSVRDTEAF	-	TRBV12-3/TRBV12-4	TRBJ1-1
ASDLIGLGEQY	once	TRBV7-9	TRBJ2-7
ASSSPTSGGGYNEQF	many	TRBV19	TRBJ2-1
SARVREGEKLF	-	TRBV20-1	TRBJ1-4
ASSPSPPGAITDTQY	few	TRBV18	TRBJ2-3
ASSLALAGAAGEQF	few	TRBV12-3/TRBV12-4	TRBJ2-1
ASSLRGSRSTDTQY	few	TRBV5-6	TRBJ2-3
ASTSRGLGTEAF	few	TRBV12-3/TRBV12-4	TRBJ1-1
ASSLTSGERGTDTQY	few	TRBV7-3	TRBJ2-3
ASSYWGHMNTEAF	-	TRBV6-2/TRBV6-3	TRBJ1-1
ASSQGASGGQETQY	-	TRBV3-1	TRBJ2-5
ASSPLDRANTGELF	-	TRBV6-5	TRBJ2-2
ASSWLAGGPGETQY	few	TRBV12-3/TRBV12-4	TRBJ2-5
SVEEPYRDKQYGYT	many	TRBV29-1	TRBJ1-2
ASSSSVRETQY	-	TRBV7-2	TRBJ2-5
ASSILAGAYNEQF	few	TRBV6-2/TRBV6-3	TRBJ2-1
ASSPSRGVNTGELF	-	TRBV7-3	TRBJ2-2
ASSLWGDNQPQH	few	TRBV5-4	TRBJ1-5
ASSLEASGTGGTGELF	few	TRBV12-3/TRBV12-4	TRBJ2-2
ASSSDAAGELF	-	TRBV5-5	TRBJ2-2
SVVDQGYEQY	-	TRBV29-1	TRBJ2-7
AWSPGLEGEKLF	few	TRBV30	TRBJ1-4
ASSRNQPGLVTTEAF	-	TRBV7-6	TRBJ1-1
ASSEQRQAHYEQY	-	TRBV7-9	TRBJ2-7
ASSYEEVIEQY	many	TRBV6-2/TRBV6-3	TRBJ2-7
ASSELTSPMLAKNIQY	-	TRBV6-1	TRBJ2-4
ASSPRGRSYEQY	few	TRBV3-1	TRBJ2-7
ASSREDRRGGYT	many	TRBV18	TRBJ1-2
ASSLMFTEAF	many	TRBV7-8	TRBJ1-1
ASSLKGTGYYNQPQH	-	TRBV27	TRBJ1-5
ASRPPGGFHEQY	few	TRBV28	TRBJ2-7
ASSSESRQGGYEQY	-	TRBV19	TRBJ2-7
ASTPSNQPQH	-	TRBV28	TRBJ1-5
ASSPQGELYNEQF	-	TRBV7-6	TRBJ2-1
ASSGSPTSGGAYNEQF	few	TRBV7-9	TRBJ2-1
ASSENDRGLYEQY	few	TRBV6-1	TRBJ2-7
ASSSHRSPNTGELF	few	TRBV6-6	TRBJ2-2
ASSYGAMNTEAF	many	TRBV6-5	TRBJ1-1
ASSLYSDPGYGSTEAF	few	TRBV28	TRBJ1-1